Below are 22 T cell receptor beta chains sequenced from a single sample in a study of CD8+ T cells in alopecia areata. Pooled cells of cutaneous lymph node origin were sorted on CD4, CD8alpha, NKG2D, NKG2ACE and other markers. The sequencing template was cDNA reverse transcribed from extracted RNA. The data were produced by immunoSEQ multiplex PCR, yet TCRdb's version contains in-frame clones alone and is incomplete. The sample gives approximately 19,000 clones, none seen only once, and the top ten clones hold approximately 33%. The sequenced sample consisted of CD8+ T cells sorted from a lymph node. All receptors come from a C3H/HeJ mouse with alopecia areata. This mouse strain has H2-k as its MHC haplotype.

This clone has at least ten counts. Gene and germline names: mouse. The DNA read from the CDR3 is TGTGCCAGCAGGGACTGGGGGGCCACCTAT. Protein product: CASRDWGATY. The full CDR3 reads CASRDWGATYEQYF. The chain carries TRBV13-3 and TRBJ2-7, with 11 bases matching TRBD2. The CDR3 extends 4 residues past the end of the read, so its final part is completed from the germline J gene. Losses at the gene ends were 5 bases for V and 2 bases for J; bases not matched to a gene: 3. The CDR3 loop spans 14 amino acids. Germline lookup yields CDR1 NNHDY and CDR2 SYVADS.

This clone was seen a handful of times. The gene names given are mouse names. The read falls 4 residues short of the CDR3 end, and the missing part is taken from the germline J gene. The rearrangement links TRBV29 to TRBJ2-1; D perhaps matches TRBD1 (6 bases). Trimming pared 9 bases from V and 1 base from J, leaving 7 bases between. In germline, CDR1 is MSHET, CDR2 SYDVDS. The CDR3 is 12 amino acids. The CDR3 sequence is CASQGNYAEQFF. CDR3 DNA (partial): TGTGCTAGTCAGGGGAACTATGCT.

As concerns this clone: The gene names given are mouse names. The DNA read from the CDR3 is TGCACCTGCAGTGCAAGGACAGCTAGTCAAAAC. Translated, it gives CTCSARTASQN. The CDR3 as a whole reads CTCSARTASQNTLYF. This rearrangement joins TRBV1 to TRBJ2-4; the D gene is possibly TRBD1 (6 bases). The CDR3 end lies 4 residues beyond the end of the read and is filled in from the germline J gene. Trimming took 2 bases from V and 0 from J, leaving 9 bases between them. From germline, CDR1 is NSQYPW and CDR2 LRSPGD (reference sequence). This CDR3 is built from 15 residues.

This clone was seen a few times. The gene symbols are mouse symbols. Sequencing ends 4 residues short of the CDR3 end; the germline J gene provides the rest. This chain joins TRBV13-3 and TRBJ1-4; 9 bases line up with TRBD1. This CDR3 spans 13 amino acids. Germline loops: CDR1 NNHDY, CDR2 SYVADS. The CDR3 region is CASGDREGERLFF. The part of the CDR3 DNA that was read is TGTGCCAGCGGGGACAGGGAGGGCGAA.

With respect to this clone: Mouse names are used for the genes. Other DNA sequences in the sample encode the same CDR3. The CDR3 here is CTCSAGQGDTEVFF. CDR3 bases read: TGCACCTGCAGTGCGGGACAGGGGGACACA. The genes are TRBV1 and TRBJ1-1; the match to TRBD1 covers 11 bases. The observed sequence ends 4 residues before the CDR3 terminus, with the missing tail filled in from the germline J gene. Germline CDR1 is NSQYPW and CDR2 is LRSPGD (reference sequence). The CDR3 loop spans 14 amino acids. V lost 3 bases, J lost 3 bases, and 0 bases stayed unmatched.

This clone has a count of ten or more. The gene names given are mouse names. The CDR3 end falls 4 residues outside the read, so it is completed with the germline J gene. The chain couples TRBV13-3 to TRBJ1-2; 10 positions agree with TRBD1. With V trimmed by 3 bases and J by 4 bases, 0 bases remained unmatched. From germline, CDR1 is NNHDY and CDR2 SYVADS. The CDR3 has 13 residues. The DNA read from the CDR3 is TGTGCCAGCAGTGGGGACAGGGGCTCC. It translates to CASSGDRGS. The full CDR3 protein is CASSGDRGSDYTF.

This clone was detected many times. Gene names refer to mouse genes. The read ends 4 residues early relative to the CDR3; the germline J gene fills the gap. This chain links TRBV13-3 with TRBJ2-3; 9 bases are shared with TRBD2. The CDR3 runs to 15 residues. In germline, CDR1 is NNHDY, CDR2 SYVADS. The trim removed 0 bases at V and 3 bases at J, leaving 2 bases unmatched. CDR3 bases read: TGTGCCAGCAGTGATGAGACTGGGGGAGCAGAA. As protein: CASSDETGGAE. The entire CDR3 sequence reads CASSDETGGAETLYF.

This clone was seen a few times. All gene names here are mouse names. Read sequence stops 4 residues before the CDR3 end, and the germline J gene provides the missing end. This chain uses TRBV19 with TRBJ2-2; D remains ambiguous. This CDR3 has 13 amino acids. Germline values: CDR1 FNHDT, CDR2 SITEND (reference sequence). V was trimmed by 3 bases and J by 1 base, leaving 4 bases between them. The CDR3 reads CASSTQNTGQLYF. The DNA read from the CDR3 is TGTGCCAGCAGTACTCAAAACACCGGG.

Many counts were recorded for this clone. Mouse germline and gene names are used. The read ends 4 residues shy of where the CDR3 ends; the end is completed using the germline J gene. The chain links TRBV13-1 to TRBJ2-3; 8 nucleotides line up with TRBD1. The J segment lost 3 bases and the V segment lost 1 base, leaving 4 bases of the junction unmatched. CDR1 and CDR2 (germline): NSHNY, SYGAGN. CDR3 size: 15 residues. The CDR3 DNA, read in part, is TGTGCCAGCAGTGATCAAGGGACAGGAGCAGAA. Encoded protein: CASSDQGTGAE. From start to end, the CDR3 is CASSDQGTGAETLYF.

The sample holds a few counts of this clone. TCRdb's protein does not match the DNA translation at residue 11; the protein provided is translated from the DNA. Gene names denote mouse genes. The read terminates 3 residues ahead of where the CDR3 ends, so the germline J gene completes it. The gene calls are TRBV1 and TRBJ1-3; D possibly corresponds to TRBD1 (6 bases). V lost 4 bases and J 1 base, leaving 8 bases between the germline ends. The germline gives CDR1 NSQYPW, CDR2 LRSPGD (reference sequence). This CDR3 spans 14 amino acids. CDR3 sequence reads: CTCSGGQSGNTLYF. CDR3 bases read: TGCACCTGCAGTGGGGGACAATCTGGAAATACG.

This clone has ten or more counts. Gene names denote mouse genes. Sequencing ends 4 residues short of the CDR3 end; the germline J gene provides the rest. The V call is TRBV13-3, the J call TRBJ2-1, with 10 positions matching TRBD2. V lost 4 bases, J lost 4 bases, and 2 bases stayed unmatched. Germline V CDR1 and CDR2: NNHDY, SYVADS. The CDR3 covers 14 residues. The sequenced part of the CDR3 DNA is TGTGCCAGCAGTCTGACTGGGGGGTATGCT. This sequence encodes CASSLTGGYA. The whole CDR3 sequence reads CASSLTGGYAEQFF.

Comments on this clone: Genes and germline come from the mouse. The part of the CDR3 DNA that was read is TGTGCCAGCAGTATATCGGGACAGAACACA. Translated: CASSISGQNT. The whole CDR3 sequence is CASSISGQNTEVFF. J is TRBJ1-1 and V is TRBV19; perhaps TRBD1 as D (5 bases). The read terminates 4 residues ahead of where the CDR3 ends, so the germline J gene completes it. The CDR3 covers 14 residues. With 1 base removed from V and 0 bases from J, the gap between germline ends came to 7 bases. CDR1 and CDR2 (germline): FNHDT, SITEND (reference sequence).

In its sample, this clone was seen many times. Mouse gene names apply. The observed sequence ends 4 residues before the CDR3 terminus, with the missing tail filled in from the germline J gene. The chain combines TRBV1 with TRBJ2-3; TRBD1 aligns across 11 bases. Germline V gene lookup returns CDR1 NSQYPW and CDR2 LRSPGD (reference sequence). The J segment lost 3 bases and the V segment lost 4 bases, leaving 3 bases of the junction unmatched. This CDR3 has 15 amino acids. The sequenced part of the CDR3 DNA is TGCACCTGCAGTGGCCGGGACAGGGGGGCAGAA. This sequence encodes CTCSGRDRGAE. The complete CDR3 reads CTCSGRDRGAETLYF. The full variable domain, in which reference TRBV1 and TRBJ2-3 provide the parts outside the CDR3, is VTLLEQNPRWRLVPRGQAVNLRCILKNSQYPWMSWYQQDLQKQLQWLFTLRSPGDKEVKSLPGADYLATRVTDTELRLQVANMSQGRTLYCTCSGRDRGAETLYFGSGTRLTVL.

This clone was observed a few times. The gene names given are mouse names. The CDR3 end is not reached by the read, which stops 4 residues before it; the germline J gene fills it in. V and J are TRBV1 and TRBJ2-3; TRBD2 aligns across 12 bases. Germline V gene data show CDR1 as NSQYPW and CDR2 as LRSPGD (reference sequence). V shed 2 bases and J 1 base; nucleotides not matched to a gene: 1. This CDR3 is built from 16 residues. CDR3 sequence: CTCSARDWGGAETLYF. Partial CDR3 DNA: TGCACCTGCAGTGCACGGGACTGGGGGGGTGCAGAA. The whole variable domain, remainder taken from reference TRBV1 and TRBJ2-3, is VTLLEQNPRWRLVPRGQAVNLRCILKNSQYPWMSWYQQDLQKQLQWLFTLRSPGDKEVKSLPGADYLATRVTDTELRLQVANMSQGRTLYCTCSARDWGGAETLYFGSGTRLTVL.

The table lists this clone with many counts. Genes and germline come from the mouse. Coverage ceases 4 residues before the CDR3 finishes, and the germline J gene fills in the end. The chain links TRBV17 to TRBJ2-7; 10 bases map to TRBD1. The CDR3 consists of 13 residues. Looked up from germline, CDR1 is MNHDT and CDR2 is YYDKIL. CDR3: CASSRDRGYEQYF. The covered CDR3 bases are TGTGCTAGCAGTAGGGACAGGGGGTAT.

About this clone: Mouse gene names apply. From the germline J gene comes the end of the CDR3, since the read stops 4 residues before it. The rearrangement uses TRBV14 and TRBJ2-5, with a weak D call TRBD1 (6 bases). CDR3 length: 15 residues. Per the germline V gene, CDR1 is SGHDT and CDR2 is FRDEAV. V was pared by 1 base and J by 0 bases, with 9 bases between. CDR3 DNA, as far as it was read: TGTGCCAGCAGTTTCACAGGGTTTAACCAAGAC. Translating gives CASSFTGFNQD. The whole CDR3 is CASSFTGFNQDTQYF.

This clone was counted ten times or more. Mouse germline and gene names are used. The read halts 4 residues ahead of the CDR3 end, with the missing end drawn from the germline J gene. This chain connects TRBV13-3 to TRBJ1-1; D is uncertain. The germline CDR1 and CDR2 sequences are NNHDY and SYVADS. The CDR3 contains 12 residues. With 1 base removed from V and 3 bases from J, the gap between germline ends came to 4 bases. CDR3 bases read: TGTGCCAGCAGTGATCAAGACACA. Encoded protein: CASSDQDT. In full, the CDR3 reads CASSDQDTEVFF.

In the case of this clone: The gene symbols are mouse symbols. Read data end 4 residues before the CDR3 end; the end is taken from the germline J gene. The V call is TRBV19, the J call TRBJ2-5, with 9 bases fitting TRBD1. Germline loops: CDR1 FNHDT, CDR2 SITEND (reference sequence). The CDR3 has 13 amino acids. The CDR3 is CASSTQGADTQYF. The sequenced CDR3 bases are TGTGCCAGCAGTACACAGGGGGCGGAC.

This clone occurred a few times. Germline and genes: mouse. Read data end 4 residues before the CDR3 end; the end is taken from the germline J gene. The V call is TRBV3, the J call TRBJ1-4, with a tentative D call TRBD1 (6 bases). This CDR3 contains 14 residues. Looked up from germline, CDR1 is SNHLY and CDR2 is FYNGKV (reference sequence). V was shortened by 6 bases and J by 5 bases, with 13 bases between the two germline ends. The sequenced part of the CDR3 DNA is TGTGCCAGCAGGACCGGGACAAAAAACGAA. Its protein is CASRTGTKNE. The entire CDR3 sequence reads CASRTGTKNERLFF. The full variable domain, rest sourced from reference TRBV3 and TRBJ1-4, is GPKVLQIPSHQIIDMGQMVTLNCDPVSNHLYFYWYKQILGQQMEFLVNFYNGKVMEKSKLFKDQFSVERPDGSYFTLKIQPTALEDSAVYFCASRTGTKNERLFFGHGTKLSVL.

A word on this clone: The gene names given are mouse names. Coverage ceases 4 residues before the CDR3 finishes, and the germline J gene fills in the end. The rearrangement uses TRBV13-2 and TRBJ1-1; D possibly corresponds to TRBD1 (5 bases). Germline V gene sequence: CDR1 NNHNN, CDR2 SYGAGS (reference sequence). The CDR3 is 12 residues long. The covered CDR3 bases are TGTGCCAGCGGTGTGGGGGACCCA. It is translated as CASGVGDP. The CDR3, in full, reads CASGVGDPEVFF.

This clone has a count of ten or more. Gene names denote mouse genes. The part of the CDR3 DNA that was read is TGCACCTGCAGTGCTCCCGACAGGACTAGTCAAAAC. Protein sequence: CTCSAPDRTSQN. The whole CDR3 protein reads CTCSAPDRTSQNTLYF. V is TRBV1 and J is TRBJ2-4; a possible D gene is TRBD1 (6 bases). The read ends 4 residues before the CDR3 terminus; that terminus is restored from the germline J gene. CDR1 NSQYPW and CDR2 LRSPGD come from the germline V gene (reference sequence). This CDR3 is built from 16 residues. V was shortened by 3 bases and J by 0 bases, with 13 bases between the two germline ends. Full variable domain (outside the CDR3, taken from reference TRBV1 and TRBJ2-4): VTLLEQNPRWRLVPRGQAVNLRCILKNSQYPWMSWYQQDLQKQLQWLFTLRSPGDKEVKSLPGADYLATRVTDTELRLQVANMSQGRTLYCTCSAPDRTSQNTLYFGAGTRLSVL.

At least ten counts were recorded for this clone. Any gene name here is a mouse gene name. The DNA ends 4 residues before the CDR3 does, and the rest of the CDR3 is filled in from the germline J gene. The gene calls are TRBV1 and TRBJ2-3, with D unresolved. The germline V gene encodes CDR1 NSQYPW and CDR2 LRSPGD (reference sequence). The CDR3 totals 14 residues. Trimming cost V 4 bases and J 0 bases, with 8 bases left between them. Incomplete CDR3 DNA: TGCACCTGCAGTGGACATCCTAGTGCAGAA. Translating gives CTCSGHPSAE. The whole CDR3 region reads CTCSGHPSAETLYF.